Shown below are 30 T cell receptor beta chains from a single sample sequenced in a study of blood T cell repertoires in COVID-19. Sequencing was performed with immunoSEQ multiplex PCR; in TCRdb, only in-frame clones are kept and a portion is missing. This table has about 230,000 clones, roughly nine tenths appearing once. The sequencing input was PBMCs or T cells enriched from blood (not recorded which). The receptors originated from a woman in her fifties or sixties in a cohort exposed to, infected with or recovered from COVID-19 (not recorded which).

The chain employs TRBV7-2 and TRBJ2-7; D is possibly TRBD1 (5 bases). Trimming removed 7 bases at V and 0 bases at J, with 16 bases between. There are 15 residues in the CDR3. From germline, CDR1 is SGHTA and CDR2 FQGNSA. DNA for the CDR3: TGTGCCAGCACCCTCGGGCAGGGTAGCTCCTACGAGCAGTACTTC. Encoded protein: CASTLGQGSSYEQYF.

The CDR3 here is CASSYIGVIANYGYTF. The CDR3, as DNA: TGTGCCAGCAGTTACATCGGGGTGATAGCTAACTATGGCTACACCTTC. The rearrangement links TRBV6-2 or TRBV6-3 to TRBJ1-2; D is ambiguous. The V gene's germline CDR1 is MNHEY and CDR2 SVGEGT. Trimming cost V 2 bases and J 0 bases, with 13 bases left between them. The CDR3 loop spans 16 amino acids.

This chain connects TRBV5-1 to TRBJ1-4; 7 positions match TRBD1. The CDR3 totals 15 residues. V dropped 0 bases and J dropped 3; count of bases not matched to a gene: 2. The germline V gene has CDR1 SGHRS and CDR2 YFSETQ. The CDR3 DNA sequence: TGCGCCAGCAGCTTGGACAGGGGTTCTAATGAAAAACTGTTTTTT. This gives the protein CASSLDRGSNEKLFF.

The chain has TRBV30 and TRBJ1-6, with 9 bases that match TRBD1. CDR1 GTSNPN and CDR2 SVGIG come from the germline V gene (reference sequence). V lost 4 bases, J lost 11 bases, and 9 bases stayed unmatched. The CDR3 consists of 14 residues. Here the CDR3 DNA reads TGTGCCTGGACCCCGGGACAGGGATACACACCCCTCCACTTT. Translating it yields CAWTPGQGYTPLHF. Supplemented by reference TRBV30 and TRBJ1-6, the full variable domain reads SQTIHQWPATLVQPVGSPLSLECTVEGTSNPNLYWYRQAAGRGLQLLFYSVGIGQISSEVPQNLSASRPQDRQFILSSKKLLLSDSGFYLCAWTPGQGYTPLHFGNGTRLTVT.

The genes are TRBV3-1 (or the pseudogene TRBV3-2) and TRBJ1-3; D uncertain. CDR1 and CDR2 from the germline V gene are LGHDT and YNNKEL (reference sequence). The V gene lost 1 base and the J gene lost 0 bases, with 7 bases spanning the gap. The CDR3 totals 15 residues. The CDR3 loop is CASSQVVDSGNTIYF. The DNA for the CDR3 is TGTGCCAGCAGCCAAGTGGTAGACTCTGGAAACACCATATATTTT.

The CDR3: CASSEGPDRGNQPQHF. The CDR3 DNA sequence: TGTGCCAGCAGTGAAGGGCCTGACAGGGGAAATCAGCCCCAGCATTTT. V and J are TRBV2 and TRBJ1-5; TRBD1 matches at 8 bases. This CDR3 has 16 amino acids. The germline CDR1 and CDR2 sequences are SNHLY and FYNNEI. The V segment lost 1 base and the J segment 4 bases; nucleotides outside the gene matches: 6.

The chain combines TRBV4-1 with TRBJ1-2, with 9 bases matching TRBD1. The germline V gene encodes CDR1 MGHRA and CDR2 YSYEKL. The V and J ends lost 4 bases and 4 bases, in that order; junction bases with no gene match: 7. The CDR3 sequence is 15 residues long. The CDR3 loop reads CASSPNRGLGYGYTF. CDR3 sequence (DNA): TGCGCCAGCAGCCCAAACAGGGGGCTTGGCTATGGCTACACCTTC.

V gene TRBV5-6 combines with J gene TRBJ1-2; 7 bases agree with TRBD1. Germline values: CDR1 SGHDT, CDR2 YYEEEE. The CDR3 contains 14 residues. V gave up 4 bases and J gave up 3 bases; unmatched junction bases: 6. CDR3 in DNA: TGTGCCAGCAGCCAGGGGACAGACGACTATGGCTACACCTTC. This encodes CASSQGTDDYGYTF.

This clone was picked up one time. This chain links TRBV9 with TRBJ2-2; D not certain. This CDR3 contains 16 residues. Deletions cut 0 bases from V and 1 base from J, with 10 bases between. Germline V gene lookup returns CDR1 SGDLS and CDR2 YYNGEE. CDR3 amino acids: CASSVVDSQNTGELFF. The CDR3 DNA is TGTGCCAGCAGCGTAGTGGATAGCCAGAACACCGGGGAGCTGTTTTTT.

DNA for the CDR3: TGTGCCAGCTCCTCGTCTGCGGCCTATAGCAATCAGCCCCAGCATTTT. Translation gives CASSSSAAYSNQPQHF. The rearrangement links TRBV18 to TRBJ1-5; no clear D. V lost 6 bases, J lost 0 bases, and 15 bases lay in between. CDR3 length equals 16 residues. The germline V gene encodes CDR1 KGHSH and CDR2 LQKENI. Supplemented by reference TRBV18 and TRBJ1-5, the full variable domain reads NAGVMQNPRHLVRRRGQEARLRCSPMKGHSHVYWYRQLPEEGLKFMVYLQKENIIDESGMPKERFSAEFPKEGPSILRIQQVVRGDSAAYFCASSSSAAYSNQPQHFGDGTRLSIL.

The chain joins TRBV28 to TRBJ2-7; D ambiguous. Per the germline V gene, CDR1 is MDHEN and CDR2 is SYDVKM. V shed 7 bases and J shed 0 bases, with 13 bases lying between them. This CDR3 spans 14 amino acids. The CDR3 loop is CASTTELVSYEQYF. Here the CDR3 DNA reads TGTGCCAGCACCACGGAGCTGGTCTCCTACGAGCAGTACTTC.

The chain links TRBV10-3 to TRBJ2-4; D might be TRBD2 (5 bases). CDR1 and CDR2 (germline): ENHRY, SYGVKD. V was pared by 4 bases and J by 7 bases, with 11 bases between. There are 13 residues in the CDR3. CDR3: CAISVVGGNIQYF. The CDR3 DNA reads TGTGCCATCAGTGTCGTCGGCGGGAACATTCAGTACTTC.

This clone was recorded only once. The V call is TRBV9, the J call TRBJ1-1; possibly TRBD1 for D (5 bases). V lost 4 bases and J 2 bases, leaving 15 bases between the germline ends. Germline V CDR1 and CDR2: SGDLS, YYNGEE. The CDR3 extends over 15 amino acids. The CDR3 loop is CASSPEPGGNTEAFF. The CDR3 DNA reads as TGTGCCAGCAGCCCCGAACCGGGGGGAAACACTGAAGCTTTCTTT.

This clone was observed a handful of times. J is TRBJ2-2 and V is TRBV6-5; D is perhaps TRBD1 (5 bases). CDR1 and CDR2 from the germline V gene are MNHEY and SVGAGI. Between the trimmed V and J ends, which lost 4 bases and 7 bases, there was a span of 7 bases. This CDR3 spans 12 amino acids. The CDR3 DNA reads TGTGCCAGCAGTTCAGGGTACGGGGAGCTGTTTTTT. Its protein product is CASSSGYGELFF.

V gene TRBV9 combines with J gene TRBJ2-1; 11 bases map to TRBD2. The length of the CDR3 is 14 residues. The V gene end was trimmed by 1 base and the J gene end by 7 bases; junction bases not matched to a gene: 1. Germline V gives CDR1 SGDLS, CDR2 YYNGEE. CDR3 bases: TGTGCCAGCAGCGTACTAGCGGGGGGTAATGAGCAGTTCTTC. Amino acid sequence: CASSVLAGGNEQFF.

The rearrangement links TRBV2 to TRBJ1-6; 11 bases align to TRBD1. CDR1 is SNHLY, CDR2 FYNNEI, per germline. V lost 11 bases, J lost 0 bases, and 6 bases stayed unmatched. The CDR3 is 16 residues long. The CDR3: CAGLGTGGSYNSPLHF. The CDR3 region has the DNA TGTGCCGGACTCGGGACAGGGGGCTCCTATAATTCACCCCTCCACTTT.

This clone was seen many times. V and J are TRBV15 and TRBJ2-2, with D possibly TRBD2 on 5 matching bases. The V gene lost 5 bases and the J gene lost 1 base, with 14 bases spanning the gap. Germline V gene sequence: CDR1 LNHNV, CDR2 YYDKDF (reference sequence). The CDR3 consists of 16 residues. The CDR3 loop reads CATSPGGRVNTGELFF. CDR3 DNA sequence: TGTGCCACCAGCCCTGGAGGAAGGGTGAACACCGGGGAGCTGTTTTTT.

The J gene is TRBJ2-5, the V gene TRBV7-9, with 12 bases fitting TRBD1. V shed 2 bases, J shed 5 bases, and the junction held 6 bases outside the gene matches. Per germline, CDR1 SEHNR and CDR2 FQNEAQ (reference sequence). The CDR3 sequence is 16 residues long. The CDR3, as DNA: TGTGCCAGCAGCTTATCGGGGACAGGGGGCGCCGAGACCCAGTACTTC. Its protein is CASSLSGTGGAETQYF.

V usage is TRBV11-3 and J usage is TRBJ2-3; possible D gene TRBD1, 5 bases. The CDR3 has 17 residues. Trimming cost V 5 bases and J 8 bases, with 26 bases left between them. The V gene's germline CDR1 is SGHNT and CDR2 YENEEA. The CDR3 nucleotides are TGTGCCAGCAGCCCCCGAGTTCACGCAGGGTCGCATGTTACGCAGTATTTT. Amino acid sequence: CASSPRVHAGSHVTQYF.

The chain is built from TRBV3-1 (or the pseudogene TRBV3-2) and TRBJ1-1; tentative D call: TRBD1 (5 bases). The CDR3 loop spans 18 amino acids. The germline gives CDR1 LGHDT, CDR2 YNNKEL (reference sequence). Between the trimmed V and J ends, which lost 0 bases and 1 base, there was a span of 18 bases. This CDR3 is CASSQDQRQGKPNTEAFF. CDR3 nucleotide sequence: TGTGCCAGCAGCCAAGATCAGAGGCAGGGAAAACCGAACACTGAAGCTTTCTTT.

This clone was recorded once. The V call is TRBV4-1, the J call TRBJ2-7; D unclear. This CDR3 region has 14 residues. V was cut by 1 base and J by 2 bases, with 9 bases left in between. Germline CDR1 reads MGHRA; CDR2 reads YSYEKL. CDR3 loop: CASSQVTVAYEQYF. The CDR3 nucleotides are TGCGCCAGCAGCCAAGTTACTGTCGCCTACGAGCAGTACTTC.

The chain uses TRBV6-2 or TRBV6-3 and TRBJ1-6; possible D gene TRBD1, 5 bases. Trimming cost V 2 bases and J 7 bases, with 12 bases left between them. This CDR3 is 15 amino acids long. Germline lookup yields CDR1 MNHEY and CDR2 SVGEGT. The CDR3 is CASSYGGTVNSPLHF. DNA of the CDR3: TGTGCCAGCAGTTACGGGGGGACCGTCAATTCACCCCTCCACTTT.

V gene TRBV2 combines with J gene TRBJ2-5, with D perhaps TRBD2 (6 bases). Germline CDR1 is SNHLY and CDR2 is FYNNEI. The CDR3 has 14 amino acids. Trimming took off 6 bases at V and 7 bases at J, with 18 bases between the two ends. The CDR3 region has the DNA TGTGCCAGCAGCCCGATCGGGGGAACGGGGACCCAGTACTTC. Amino acid sequence: CASSPIGGTGTQYF.

The chain recombines TRBV3-1 (or the pseudogene TRBV3-2) with TRBJ1-2, with TRBD1 matching over 7 bases. CDR3 length: 16 amino acids. V shed 1 base and J 1 base; nucleotides not matched to a gene: 6. The germline CDR1 and CDR2 sequences are LGHDT and YNNKEL (reference sequence). The CDR3 nucleotides read TGTGCCAGCAGCCAAGGACGACAGGGACTTAACTATGGCTACACCTTC. This gives the protein CASSQGRQGLNYGYTF.

The chain recombines TRBV7-3 with TRBJ1-2; TRBD1 matches 8 bases. The CDR3 sequence is 13 residues long. V shed 2 bases and J 4 bases; nucleotides not matched to a gene: 0. Germline-derived CDR1 and CDR2 are SGHTA and FQGTGA. The CDR3 nucleotides read TGTGCCAGCAGCTTAGGGACAGGCTATGGCTACACCTTC. Its translation is CASSLGTGYGYTF.

This clone appeared a single time. The rearrangement links TRBV9 to TRBJ1-5; D is uncertain. The CDR3 length is 15 residues. The germline gives CDR1 SGDLS, CDR2 YYNGEE. V gave up 2 bases and J gave up 3 bases, with 12 bases separating them. CDR3 amino acids: CASSVGLLANQPQHF. For the CDR3, the DNA is TGTGCCAGCAGCGTTGGACTCCTAGCCAATCAGCCCCAGCATTTT.

The V and J genes are TRBV15 and TRBJ1-6; possible D gene TRBD1, 6 bases. The CDR3 length is 16 residues. The V end was cut by 0 bases, the J end by 7 bases, with 13 bases between. CDR1 and CDR2 (germline): LNHNV, YYDKDF (reference sequence). CDR3 residues: CATSRDPSGVNSPLHF. CDR3 coding DNA: TGTGCCACCAGCAGAGATCCATCAGGGGTGAATTCACCCCTCCACTTT. The full variable domain, with the rest looked up from reference TRBV15 and TRBJ1-6, is DAMVIQNPRYQVTQFGKPVTLSCSQTLNHNVMYWYQQKSSQAPKLLFHYYDKDFNNEADTPDNFQSRRPNTSFCFLDIRSPGLGDTAMYLCATSRDPSGVNSPLHFGNGTRLTVT.

The chain recombines TRBV6-5 with TRBJ1-2, with 7 bases that match TRBD1. Germline CDR1 reads MNHEY; CDR2 reads SVGAGI. The CDR3 runs to 14 residues. V shed 6 bases, J shed 7 bases, and the junction held 11 bases outside the gene matches. Here the CDR3 reads CASSPTGTVGGYTF. The CDR3, as DNA: TGTGCCAGCAGCCCCACCGGGACAGTGGGTGGCTACACCTTC.

In this sample, this clone turned up once. The V gene is TRBV7-3, the J gene TRBJ1-2; 9 bases match TRBD1. The CDR3 length is 15 residues. The junction had 12 bases not matched to a gene; V was cut back by 3 bases and J by 10 bases. Germline CDR1 is SGHTA and CDR2 is FQGTGA. The CDR3 bases are TGTGCCAGCAGCTTCAATAACCGGGACAGGGTTTACTACACCTTC. Translation gives CASSFNNRDRVYYTF.

The chain couples TRBV2 to TRBJ1-2, with 8 nucleotides matching TRBD1. Germline CDR1 is SNHLY and CDR2 is FYNNEI. The V segment lost 1 base and the J segment 4 bases; nucleotides outside the gene matches: 11. CDR3 length equals 17 residues. Here the CDR3 DNA reads TGTGCCAGCAGTGAAGACCCCTACAGGGGGAAGGGCTATGGCTACACCTTC. This codes for CASSEDPYRGKGYGYTF.